Sequencing of this T cell receptor beta chain was carried out in a study of regulatory T cells in long-lasting Graves disease. Investigators prepared the TCR beta libraries by applying iRepertoire HTBI primers and Arm-PCR of CDR3 regions. MiXCR, run by TCRdb on the multiplex PCR reads, gives a single entry per CDR3 protein. The table has roughly 500,000 distinct CDR3 sequences, about 14% seen once; the top ten hold roughly 10%. This clonotype was recorded many times. Time point reported: newly diagnosed GD, antithyroid drugs for less than 3 months. Generation of the TCR library employed RNA extracted from PBMCs. Looked up from germline, CDR1 is MNHEY and CDR2 is SVGAGI. V was cut by 2 bases and J by 5 bases, with 7 bases left in between. The CDR3 runs 14 residues. These data also formed part of another study, on T cells in Graves' hyperthyroidism and ophthalmopathy.

Material: peripheral blood mononuclear cells (PBMCs), obtained at new diagnosis, from a patient treated with antithyroid drugs. V is TRBV6-5 and J is TRBJ1-6; D call uncertain. The source is a man aged 30 to 45 with Graves disease. The CDR3 nucleotides are TGTGCCAGCAGTTACAGGTCCCATAATTCACCCCTCCACTTT. It translates to CASSYRSHNSPLHF.